Sequencing of this T cell receptor beta chain was carried out in a study of blood T cell repertoires in COVID-19. Study overall: Samples representing acute and convalescent COVID-19 were sourced from the United States, Italy and Spain.

TCRdb's table, derived via immunoSEQ multiplex PCR, lists solely in-frame clones and lacks some. The sample carries fewer than 150,000 clones, 84% recorded once. J gave up 1 base and V 3 bases, and 1 base lay outside the gene matches. Looked up from germline, CDR1 is MRHNA and CDR2 is SNTAGT. The CDR3 has 15 residues. This study enrolled people aged 18 to 89 from about two dozen US geographic areas. Researchers sorted participants into cohorts using their self-reported clinical history. Up to 2 weeks before entering the study, exposed participants had met a COVID-19 case. The chain carries TRBV6-4 and TRBJ2-3; 10 nucleotides line up with TRBD2. The sequencing sample was made of PBMCs or T cells enriched from blood (not recorded which). The sequence was obtained from a woman aged 18-30 years who had been exposed to COVID-19. The CDR3 protein is CASSEGTSGTDTQYF. The CDR3 DNA follows: TGTGCCAGCAGTGAGGGGACTAGCGGCACAGATACGCAGTATTTT.